This T cell receptor beta chain was sequenced for a study of regulatory T cells in long-lasting Graves disease. Through Arm-PCR of CDR3 regions and iRepertoire HTBI primers, TCR beta libraries were built. Authors' processing steps: Across samples, 55 to 75 TRBV and roughly 13 TRBJ segments were found. TCRdb analysed the multiplex PCR reads with MiXCR anew, one entry per CDR3 protein. TCRdb's processing, not the authors', yielded these V and J calls. This sample carries around 400,000 distinct CDR3 sequences, around 16% of them seen once, and the ten largest clones take roughly 20%. Documented time point: newly diagnosed GD, antithyroid drugs for less than 3 months. The TCR library was made from RNA extracted from PBMCs. The source of the patients was an endocrinology department in Xi'an, China. The length of the CDR3 is 11 residues. Germline V gene lookup returns CDR1 MNHNS and CDR2 SASEGT. Trimming stripped 8 bases from V and 4 bases from J, with 6 bases between.

This clonotype was recorded at least ten times. The gene calls are TRBV6-1 and TRBJ1-5, with D hard to call. Sequencing used peripheral blood mononuclear cells (PBMCs), obtained at new diagnosis, from a patient treated with antithyroid drugs. This sequence originates from a female donor with Graves disease. The CDR3 region is CASGANQPQHF. CDR3 DNA sequence: TGTGCCAGCGGAGCTAATCAGCCCCAGCATTTT.